A selection of T cell receptor beta chains follows, all from one sample in a study of identical twins. Each CDR3 protein is one row after TCRdb ran MiXCR on the 5' RACE reads. The sample records under 350,000 distinct CDR3 sequences, 8% to 9.5% being singletons. In addition, the sample was reused for a study of yellow fever vaccine responses in identical twins.

The sample was CD8+ T cells sorted from blood. Every receptor here comes from a young woman in good health. CDR3s include the opening cysteine and the closing phenylalanine or tryptophan. D genes are given only for firm matches. Some rows have no size entry. The others give once, few or many, or a class for an expanded clone.

TRBJ2-7 | TRBV3-1 | . | . | CASSHRNIQMRGLAYEQYF | TGTGCCAGCAGCCACCGAAATATCCAAATGCGGGGGCTGGCGTACGAGCAGTACTTC
TRBJ2-3 | TRBV12-3/TRBV12-4 | few | . | CASSLGHGGTDTQYF | TGTGCCAGCAGTTTGGGCCACGGGGGCACAGATACGCAGTATTTT
TRBJ2-1 | TRBV6-5 | few | . | CASSYNYNEQFF | TGTGCCAGCAGTTACAACTACAATGAGCAGTTCTTC
TRBJ2-7 | TRBV7-9 | few | TRBD1 | CASSLFLGTGSYEQYF | TGTGCCAGCAGCTTATTCCTCGGGACAGGGTCCTACGAGCAGTACTTC
TRBJ1-5 | TRBV28 | . | TRBD1 | CASSLSDRANQPQHF | TGTGCCAGCAGTTTATCGGACAGGGCGAATCAGCCCCAGCATTTT
TRBJ1-1 | TRBV4-3 | . | . | CASSLWPTTEAFF | TGCGCCAGCAGCCTCTGGCCTACCACTGAAGCTTTCTTT
TRBJ2-7 | TRBV27 | many | TRBD2 | CASKRAGVIYEQYF | TGTGCCAGCAAAAGAGCGGGAGTTATCTACGAGCAGTACTTC
TRBJ2-7 | TRBV7-9 | many | . | CASSLHQGPSYEQYF | TGTGCCAGCAGCTTACATCAGGGGCCCTCCTACGAGCAGTACTTC
TRBJ2-7 | TRBV7-6 | . | . | CASSLAVSRDKGEYEQYF | TGTGCCAGCAGCTTAGCGGTTTCCCGGGACAAGGGGGAATACGAGCAGTACTTC
TRBJ2-7 | TRBV10-3 | . | . | CAPSYEQYF | TGTGCCCCATCCTACGAGCAGTACTTC
TRBJ2-7 | TRBV4-2 | many | . | CASSQWGDEQYF | TGTGCCAGCAGCCAGTGGGGAGACGAGCAGTACTTC
TRBJ2-5 | TRBV20-1 | . | . | CSAGSGVLETQYF | TGCAGTGCTGGATCAGGGGTTCTAGAGACCCAGTACTTC
TRBJ2-1 | TRBV5-8 | many | . | CASSDPFPYAYNEQFF | TGTGCCAGCAGCGACCCATTCCCTTACGCCTACAATGAGCAGTTCTTC
TRBJ2-5 | TRBV10-2 | . | TRBD2 | CASSGLAGGGVETQYF | TGCGCCAGCAGTGGACTAGCGGGAGGAGGTGTGGAGACCCAGTACTTC
TRBJ2-3 | TRBV30 | . | TRBD2 | CAWSVLAGSTDTQYF | TGTGCCTGGAGTGTATTAGCGGGGAGCACAGATACGCAGTATTTT
TRBJ2-7 | TRBV4-2 | few | . | CASSLRHTAPYEQYF | TGTGCCAGCAGCTTAAGACATACTGCTCCCTACGAGCAGTACTTC
TRBJ2-1 | TRBV2 | many | . | CASSDDVGTNSYNEQFF | TGTGCCAGCAGTGATGATGTGGGGACGAACTCCTACAATGAGCAGTTCTTC
TRBJ1-2 | TRBV7-6 | . | TRBD1 | CASSLGRGRNYGYTF | TGTGCCAGCAGCTTAGGCAGGGGGCGTAACTATGGCTACACCTTC
TRBJ2-2 | TRBV10-3 | many | . | CAIPLGETGELFF | TGTGCCATACCTTTGGGGGAGACCGGGGAGCTGTTTTTT
TRBJ2-7 | TRBV7-9 | . | . | CASSLAPDVREQYF | TGTGCCAGCAGCTTAGCCCCGGACGTTCGGGAGCAGTACTTC
TRBJ2-3 | TRBV7-9 | many | TRBD1 | CASSLETGAPRF | TGTGCCAGCAGCTTAGAAACAGGGGCCCCTCGGTTT
TRBJ2-5 | TRBV5-1 | many | TRBD2 | CASSPTSFQETQYF | TGCGCCAGCAGCCCGACTAGCTTCCAAGAGACCCAGTACTTC
TRBJ2-3 | TRBV15 | . | TRBD1 | CATSRRAGTGRATDTQYF | TGTGCCACCAGCAGGCGCGCAGGGACAGGGAGGGCGACAGATACGCAGTATTTT
TRBJ2-1 | TRBV5-6 | . | TRBD2 | CASSPGLAGGHDEQFF | TGTGCCAGCAGCCCGGGACTAGCGGGGGGGCACGATGAGCAGTTCTTC
TRBJ2-2 | TRBV10-3 | many | . | CAIGSGSTGELFF | TGTGCCATCGGTAGCGGAAGTACCGGGGAGCTGTTTTTT
TRBJ1-5 | TRBV4-1 | . | . | CASSQESGWGGPEHF | TGCGCCAGCAGCCAAGAGTCGGGTTGGGGGGGTCCTGAGCATTTT
TRBJ2-1 | TRBV9 | few | TRBD1 | CASRGQGAKNEQFF | TGTGCCAGCAGGGGACAGGGGGCGAAAAATGAGCAGTTCTTC
TRBJ2-7 | TRBV29-1 | few | TRBD2 | CSARGGVAYEQYF | TGCAGCGCCCGGGGGGGGGTTGCCTACGAGCAGTACTTC
TRBJ2-7 | TRBV5-1 | . | TRBD2 | CASSPSAGGPHEQYF | TGCGCCAGCAGCCCTTCGGCGGGAGGGCCCCACGAGCAGTACTTC
TRBJ1-1 | TRBV20-1 | many | . | CSARVAGAIPEAFF | TGCAGTGCTAGAGTGGCGGGGGCGATTCCTGAAGCTTTCTTT
TRBJ1-2 | TRBV11-2 | once | . | CASSFGPNYGYTF | TGTGCCAGCAGCTTCGGGCCAAACTATGGCTACACCTTC
TRBJ2-5 | TRBV20-1 | many | TRBD1 | CSARGVGQGWQETQYF | TGCAGTGCCCGGGGGGTGGGACAGGGATGGCAAGAGACCCAGTACTTC
TRBJ2-7 | TRBV2 | many | . | CASSFGEQYF | TGTGCCAGCAGTTTTGGGGAGCAGTACTTC
TRBJ1-6 | TRBV7-9 | few | . | CASSFHSPDSPLHF | TGTGCCAGCAGCTTTCACTCTCCTGATTCACCCCTCCACTTT
TRBJ2-3 | TRBV28 | many | TRBD2 | CASSPTGLAGVKTTDTQYF | TGTGCCAGCAGTCCTACGGGACTAGCGGGAGTCAAAACCACAGATACGCAGTATTTT
TRBJ2-6 | TRBV2 | few | . | CASSDLPIGANVLTF | TGTGCCAGCAGCGATCTTCCTATTGGGGCCAACGTCCTGACTTTC
TRBJ2-7 | TRBV27 | . | . | CASSFGAGLSYEQYF | TGTGCCAGCAGTTTCGGGGCAGGCCTCTCCTACGAGCAGTACTTC
TRBJ2-3 | TRBV27 | many | . | CASSLLVGGARTDTQYF | TGTGCCAGCAGTTTATTGGTTGGCGGAGCCCGCACAGATACGCAGTATTTT
TRBJ2-1 | TRBV3-1 | many | . | CASSPPVGEHFNEQFF | TGTGCCAGCAGCCCCCCGGTGGGAGAGCATTTCAATGAGCAGTTCTTC
TRBJ2-1 | TRBV14 | many | . | CASSQVEGNEQFF | TGTGCCAGCAGCCAAGTAGAGGGAAATGAGCAGTTCTTC
TRBJ1-2 | TRBV30 | few | TRBD1 | CAWSDRTGYGYTF | TGTGCCTGGAGTGACAGGACAGGCTATGGCTACACCTTC
TRBJ2-1 | TRBV19 | . | . | CASSIVPIGGNEQFF | TGTGCCAGTAGTATAGTCCCCATAGGGGGGAATGAGCAGTTCTTC
TRBJ2-2 | TRBV12-3/TRBV12-4 | . | . | CASSLSVRELFF | TGTGCCAGCAGTTTAAGCGTGAGGGAGCTGTTTTTT
TRBJ2-1 | TRBV11-2 | few | . | CASSLYQTGPYNEQFF | TGTGCCAGCAGCTTATACCAGACCGGGCCCTACAATGAGCAGTTCTTC
TRBJ2-3 | TRBV7-8 | . | TRBD2 | CASSIHSGDTDTQYF | TGTGCCAGCAGCATTCACAGCGGGGACACAGATACGCAGTATTTT
TRBJ1-1 | TRBV10-1 | . | . | CASSEGSVTEAFF | TGCGCCAGCAGTGAGGGGAGTGTGACTGAAGCTTTCTTT
TRBJ2-7 | TRBV7-8 | . | TRBD2 | CASSLEETSGYEQYF | TGTGCCAGCAGCTTAGAAGAGACTAGCGGGTACGAGCAGTACTTC
TRBJ2-1 | TRBV20-1 | few | . | CSAREASTWLDNEQFF | TGCAGTGCTAGAGAAGCCAGCACCTGGTTGGACAATGAGCAGTTCTTC
TRBJ2-7 | TRBV10-3 | few | . | CAIIGTPGTPLYEQYF | TGTGCCATCATCGGGACCCCGGGGACACCGCTCTACGAGCAGTACTTC
TRBJ1-1 | TRBV6-5 | many | . | CASSYSPAPGNTEAFF | TGTGCCAGCAGTTACTCACCAGCCCCAGGGAACACTGAAGCTTTCTTT
TRBJ2-1 | TRBV6-4 | few | . | CASSEGSGSYNEQFF | TGTGCCAGCAGTGAAGGTAGCGGCTCCTACAATGAGCAGTTCTTC
TRBJ2-7 | TRBV20-1 | . | TRBD1 | CSAAGQGRFYEQYF | TGCAGTGCTGCCGGACAGGGGAGGTTTTACGAGCAGTACTTC
TRBJ1-1 | TRBV10-3 | few | . | CAISGERLNTEAFF | TGTGCCATCAGTGGAGAACGGTTAAACACTGAAGCTTTCTTT